Shown below are 23 T cell receptor beta chains from a single sample sequenced in a study of blood T cell repertoires in COVID-19. Some clones are missing from TCRdb's copy, which holds only in-frame ones; the method was immunoSEQ multiplex PCR. The repertoire consists of approximately 150,000 clones, with approximately 82% occurring once and the leading ten covering 1.5% to 2%. Sequencing input: peripheral blood. These receptors came from a human donor in a cohort sampled during active COVID-19.

This clone was detected only once. This chain links TRBV5-1 with TRBJ2-7; TRBD1 matches 9 bases. CDR1 and CDR2 (germline): SGHRS, YFSETQ. This CDR3 is 15 amino acids long. Losses at the gene ends were 4 bases for V and 6 bases for J; bases not matched to a gene: 11. The CDR3 here is CASSLSAGQGGEQYF. CDR3 nucleotides: TGCGCCAGCAGCCTTAGCGCGGGACAGGGAGGCGAGCAGTACTTC.

This clone was counted once. The J gene is TRBJ2-1, the V gene TRBV6-5, with a weak D call TRBD1 (6 bases). CDR1 and CDR2 from the germline V gene are MNHEY and SVGAGI. Trimming stripped 8 bases from V and 2 bases from J, with 10 bases between. The CDR3 spans 13 residues. The CDR3 coding sequence is TGTGCCAGCGGCAGGGGTACCTACAATGAGCAGTTCTTC. Translation: CASGRGTYNEQFF.

The chain has TRBV19 and TRBJ2-3; 8 bases map to TRBD1. This CDR3 contains 16 residues. Trimming cost V 3 bases and J 2 bases; bases outside gene matches: 7. Germline V gene data show CDR1 as LNHDA and CDR2 as SQIVND (reference sequence). Written as DNA, the CDR3 is TGTGCCAGTAGTATTAGGCGGGACAGGTTCACAGATACGCAGTATTTT. Protein: CASSIRRDRFTDTQYF.

The chain recombines TRBV30 with TRBJ1-2; no definite D call. V dropped 1 base and J dropped 0 bases, with 9 bases sitting between them. The germline gives CDR1 GTSNPN, CDR2 SVGIG (reference sequence). This CDR3 is built from 14 residues. CDR3 nucleotides: TGTGCCTGGAGTGCTAACTTAGCTAACTATGGCTACACCTTC. Translated, it gives CAWSANLANYGYTF.

This chain connects TRBV3-1 (or the pseudogene TRBV3-2) to TRBJ1-1; TRBD1 agrees at 11 bases. The germline V gene encodes CDR1 LGHDT and CDR2 YNNKEL (reference sequence). There are 14 residues in the CDR3. After removal of 5 bases from V and 2 bases from J, the junction contained 1 base not matched to a gene. CDR3 protein: CASSWTGGNTEAFF. The CDR3 DNA reads as TGTGCCAGCAGCTGGACAGGGGGCAACACTGAAGCTTTCTTT.

The rearrangement uses TRBV6-5 and TRBJ1-6; D gene ambiguous. The V gene's germline CDR1 is MNHEY and CDR2 SVGAGI. This CDR3 is built from 13 residues. V was clipped by 6 bases and J by 5 bases, with 8 bases between them. CDR3 in amino acids: CASRTLNNSPLHF. CDR3 in DNA: TGTGCCAGCAGAACCCTAAATAATTCACCCCTCCACTTT.

The J gene is TRBJ1-2, the V gene TRBV3-1 (or the pseudogene TRBV3-2); D is ambiguous. The CDR3 is made up of 14 amino acids. From germline, CDR1 is LGHDT and CDR2 YNNKEL (reference sequence). The V end lost 0 bases, the J end lost 5 bases, and 10 bases lay between the germline ends. CDR3: CASSQDERVYGYTF. CDR3 DNA sequence: TGTGCCAGCAGCCAAGATGAGAGGGTTTATGGCTACACCTTC.

The rearrangement joins TRBV12-1 to TRBJ1-5. TRBV12-1 is a pseudogene locus. CDR3 length equals 15 residues. CDR3 residues: CASSLGRAGNQPQHF. CDR3 in DNA: TGTGCCAGCAGTTTAGGGAGGGCAGGGAATCAGCCCCAGCATTTT.

The chain employs TRBV12-3 or TRBV12-4 and TRBJ2-7, with a possible D match to TRBD2 (6 bases). The V end was cut by 10 bases, the J end by 0 bases, with 13 bases between. The CDR3 runs 13 residues. The CDR3 nucleotides read TGTGCCATCCAAAGCGGGCTCTCCTACGAGCAGTACTTC. This codes for CAIQSGLSYEQYF.

V usage is TRBV6-5 and J usage is TRBJ2-2; TRBD1 might be the D (5 bases). The germline V gene encodes CDR1 MNHEY and CDR2 SVGAGI. V lost 0 bases and J 7 bases, leaving 12 bases between the germline ends. The CDR3 length is 15 residues. CDR3 residues: CASSYSIGVGGELFF. The CDR3 nucleotides read TGTGCCAGCAGTTACTCGATAGGGGTTGGCGGGGAGCTGTTTTTT.

The chain has TRBV9 and TRBJ1-4; D perhaps matches TRBD1 (5 bases). The germline gives CDR1 SGDLS, CDR2 YYNGEE. This CDR3 is built from 13 residues. The germline V and J ends were trimmed by 0 bases and 10 bases, with 10 bases remaining between them. CDR3: CASSVVPGGKLFF. CDR3 sequence (DNA): TGTGCCAGCAGCGTAGTTCCGGGGGGAAAACTGTTTTTT.

This clone was seen once. V usage is TRBV14 and J usage is TRBJ1-1; D not certain. V lost 3 bases and J lost 1, with 6 bases in between. The CDR3 contains 13 residues. Germline lookup yields CDR1 SGHDN and CDR2 FVKESK. The CDR3 is CASSQSQNTEAFF. DNA for the CDR3: TGTGCCAGCAGCCAGAGTCAGAACACTGAAGCTTTCTTT.

The chain recombines TRBV5-1 with TRBJ2-3; 10 nucleotides line up with TRBD2. The V and J ends lost 4 bases and 8 bases, in that order; junction bases with no gene match: 10. This CDR3 has 15 residues. The germline V gene encodes CDR1 SGHRS and CDR2 YFSETQ. The CDR3 nucleotides read TGCGCCAGCAGCGAACTAGCGGGATCCGGGGGTACGCAGTATTTT. Protein product: CASSELAGSGGTQYF.

Only one count was recorded for this clone. The V call is TRBV5-1, the J call TRBJ2-5; 7 nucleotides agree with TRBD1. Germline V lookup: CDR1 SGHRS, CDR2 YFSETQ. The CDR3 consists of 13 residues. The J segment lost 5 bases and the V segment lost 4 bases, leaving 5 bases of the junction unmatched. For the CDR3, the DNA is TGCGCCAGCAGCAGGGGGCCACGGGAGACCCAGTACTTC. Translating gives CASSRGPRETQYF.

As concerns this clone: An end of the junction does not agree with germline; a read error may underlie this. The V and J genes are TRBV6-2 or TRBV6-3 and TRBJ2-1, with D maybe TRBD2 (6 bases). The CDR3 spans 15 residues. Germline-derived CDR1 and CDR2 are MNHEY and SVGEGT. The CDR3 sequence is CASSRLALGVNEPFF. CDR3 in DNA: TGTGCCAGCAGTCGTCTAGCGTTGGGGGTCAATGAGCCGTTCTTC.

The chain recombines TRBV19 with TRBJ2-3; no firm D call. The CDR3 spans 10 residues. The germline V and J ends were trimmed by 10 bases and 8 bases, with 10 bases remaining between them. CDR1 and CDR2 from the germline V gene are LNHDA and SQIVND (reference sequence). The chain's CDR3 is CATGGSTQYF. CDR3 nucleotides: TGTGCCACCGGCGGCAGTACGCAGTATTTT.

The V call is TRBV30, the J call TRBJ1-3; D remains ambiguous. Trimming cost V 5 bases and J 4 bases, with 18 bases left between them. This CDR3 is built from 15 residues. Per germline, CDR1 GTSNPN and CDR2 SVGIG (reference sequence). CDR3 amino acids: CAWGARDLLGNTIYF. CDR3 bases: TGTGCCTGGGGCGCACGGGATCTCCTGGGAAACACCATATATTTT.

The genes are TRBV4-2 and TRBJ2-2, with D perhaps TRBD2 (7 bases). The CDR3 is 14 amino acids. Trimming cost V 2 bases and J 6 bases, with 10 bases left between them. CDR1 and CDR2 from the germline V gene are LGHNA and YNFKEQ. CDR3 loop: CASSQQGRAGELFF. In DNA, the CDR3 is TGTGCCAGCAGCCAACAGGGGAGGGCCGGGGAGCTGTTTTTT.

V and J are TRBV11-2 and TRBJ1-3; 7 positions match TRBD1. This CDR3 contains 15 residues. The junction had 6 bases not matched to a gene; V was cut back by 5 bases and J by 2 bases. The germline gives CDR1 SGHAT, CDR2 FQNNGV. CDR3 loop: CASSREGQAGNTIYF. The CDR3 DNA sequence: TGTGCCAGCAGCCGAGAAGGACAGGCTGGAAACACCATATATTTT.

The CDR3 DNA sequence: TGTGCCAGCTCACTTGGACAGCGACGCTATGGCTACACCTTC. As protein: CASSLGQRRYGYTF. The chain is built from TRBV18 and TRBJ1-2, with TRBD1 as a possible D gene (6 bases). Trimming pared 4 bases from V and 4 bases from J, leaving 13 bases between. The CDR3 has 14 residues. CDR1 is KGHSH and CDR2 is LQKENI in the germline V gene.

The V call is TRBV7-9, the J call TRBJ2-1; D not resolved. This CDR3 has 11 amino acids. Between the trimmed V and J ends, which lost 2 bases and 10 bases, there was a span of 6 bases. Per germline, CDR1 SEHNR and CDR2 FQNEAQ (reference sequence). CDR3 protein: CASSLTVEQFF. Here the CDR3 DNA reads TGTGCCAGCAGCTTAACGGTAGAGCAGTTCTTC.

The rearrangement joins TRBV3-1 (or the pseudogene TRBV3-2) to TRBJ1-2; a possible D gene is TRBD1 (6 bases). Germline-derived CDR1 and CDR2 are LGHDT and YNNKEL (reference sequence). The CDR3 runs to 17 residues. The V end was cut by 2 bases, the J end by 2 bases, with 18 bases between. The chain's CDR3 is CASSQLITGGGNYGYTF. The CDR3 DNA reads TGTGCCAGCAGCCAACTAATTACGGGGGGCGGAAACTATGGCTACACCTTC.

The V gene is TRBV7-6, the J gene TRBJ2-4; D gene unclear. The CDR3 sequence is 13 residues long. Trimming cost V 1 base and J 8 bases, with 9 bases left between them. CDR1 SGHVS and CDR2 FNYEAQ come from the germline V gene. The CDR3 region is CASSLGFGDIQYF. In DNA form, the CDR3 reads TGTGCCAGCAGCTTAGGCTTTGGAGACATTCAGTACTTC.